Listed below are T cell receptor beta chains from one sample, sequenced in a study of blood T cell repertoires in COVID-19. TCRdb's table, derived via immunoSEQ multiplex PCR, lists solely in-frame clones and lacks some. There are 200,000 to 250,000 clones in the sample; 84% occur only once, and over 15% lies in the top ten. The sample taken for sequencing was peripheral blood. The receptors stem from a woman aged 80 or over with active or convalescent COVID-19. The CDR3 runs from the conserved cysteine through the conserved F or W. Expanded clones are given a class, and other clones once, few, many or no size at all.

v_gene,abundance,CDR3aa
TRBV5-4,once,CASSLAGRVQETQYF
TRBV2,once,CASSDIRGGETQYF
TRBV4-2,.,CASSQEGQYAYGYTF
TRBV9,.,CASSVGLTLLSYNEQFF
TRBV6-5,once,CASRLTLSNQPQHF
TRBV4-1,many,CASSQQVAGGMNTGELFF
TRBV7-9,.,CASSRGLQETQYF
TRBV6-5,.,CASWPAGSISYEQYF
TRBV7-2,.,CASSGNRGTEAFF
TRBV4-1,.,CASSLPGGFGYTF
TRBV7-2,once,CASSSQGSYNSPLHF
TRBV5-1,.,CASSLDTNYGYTF
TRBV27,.,CASRRGGVDEQYF
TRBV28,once,CASSLFPRRNSNQPQHF
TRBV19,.,CASSILFGQANTGELFF
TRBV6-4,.,CASSRSPLRGNTGELFF
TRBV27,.,CASSSISGRARRRPQYF
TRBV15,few,CATDSQKDPGLANTQYF
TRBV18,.,CASSPQAWPGTGTGVGNTIYF
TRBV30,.,CAWSGGGYEQYF
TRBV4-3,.,CASSQGDSSTDTQYF
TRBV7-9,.,CASSHRGLQETQYF
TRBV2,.,CASGRTGYGYTF
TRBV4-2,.,CASSQVGTSGSNTQYF
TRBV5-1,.,CASSLEGTAYNEQFF
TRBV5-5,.,CASSLDSYNEQFF
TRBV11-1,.,CASSPLEHGTDTQYF
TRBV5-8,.,CASSRAPRHFNEQYF
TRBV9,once,CASSVAPQGREQFF
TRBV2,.,CATKTGLNTEAFF
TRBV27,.,CASSSGGYQPQHF
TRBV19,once,CASNIGRRVTGELFF
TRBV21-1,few,CASSKAPSGTSTDTQYF
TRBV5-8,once,CASSLDYTGGTEAFF
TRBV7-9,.,CASSLRAWAGVGDEQYF
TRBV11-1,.,CASSLGGAMNTEAFF